The next 15 T cell receptor beta chains were all read from a single sample in a study of CD8+CD57+ T cells in acquired aplastic anemia. The TCR beta profiling, which covered VDJ combination and CDR3 sequence, was carried out using genomic DNA as the template. TCRdb analysed the reads with MiXCR anew, one entry per CDR3 protein. The sample has under 350,000 distinct CDR3 sequences, under 60% seen once. Patients selected for sequencing had displayed CD8+CD57+ cell expansion by flow cytometry. Sequenced input: sorted CD4+, CD8+, or CD8+CD57+ T cells (not recorded which) from PBMCs. These receptors came from a human donor with aplastic anemia.

This chain connects TRBV7-9 to TRBJ2-4; D remains unclear. From germline, CDR1 is SEHNR and CDR2 FQNEAQ (reference sequence). The CDR3 length is 15 residues. Between the trimmed V and J ends, which lost 1 base and 3 bases, there was a span of 10 bases. CDR3: CASSLGTENKNIQYF. CDR3 bases: TGTGCCAGCAGCTTAGGGACGGAAAACAAAAACATTCAGTACTTC.

The table lists this clonotype with many counts. The chain recombines TRBV7-6 with TRBJ2-5, with unresolved D. Germline lookup yields CDR1 SGHVS and CDR2 FNYEAQ. The CDR3 totals 14 residues. V was trimmed by 3 bases and J by 5 bases, leaving 13 bases between them. The CDR3 region has the DNA TGTGCCAGCAGCTTGGGCACGGGTGTTGAGACCCAGTACTTC. This codes for CASSLGTGVETQYF. Full variable domain (outside the CDR3, taken from reference TRBV7-6 and TRBJ2-5): GAGVSQSPRYKVTKRGQDVALRCDPISGHVSLYWYRQALGQGPEFLTYFNYEAQQDKSGLPNDRFSAERPEGSISTLTIQRTEQRDSAMYRCASSLGTGVETQYFGPGTRLLVL.

This clonotype has a count of ten or more. The chain joins TRBV5-6 to TRBJ2-7; TRBD1 is a possible D gene (8 bases). The CDR3 totals 15 residues. The V gene lost 4 bases and the J gene lost 2 bases, with 16 bases spanning the gap. Germline V gene lookup returns CDR1 SGHDT and CDR2 YYEEEE. Here the CDR3 reads CASSRTGRAPYEQYF. CDR3 DNA: TGTGCCAGCAGCAGGACAGGGAGGGCCCCCTACGAGCAGTACTTC.

This clonotype came up many times. The chain combines TRBV19 with TRBJ2-7, with D possibly TRBD1 on 6 matching bases. Germline V CDR1 and CDR2: LNHDA, SQIVND (reference sequence). The CDR3 has 14 amino acids. With 3 bases removed from V and 3 bases from J, the gap between germline ends came to 12 bases. The CDR3 spells CASSIRQGIYEQYF. As DNA, the CDR3 is TGTGCCAGTAGTATCCGCCAGGGGATCTACGAGCAGTACTTC. Together with reference TRBV19 and TRBJ2-7, the CDR3 gives the full variable domain: DGGITQSPKYLFRKEGQNVTLSCEQNLNHDAMYWYRQDPGQGLRLIYYSQIVNDFQKGDIAEGYSVSREKKESFPLTVTSAQKNPTAFYLCASSIRQGIYEQYFGPGTRLTVT.

The CDR3, as DNA: TGTGCCAGCAGTGAAGCTCAGTGGAACAGGGGCCAAGAGACCCAGTACTTC. Encoded protein: CASSEAQWNRGQETQYF. The rearrangement uses TRBV25-1 and TRBJ2-5; TRBD1 matches 7 bases. CDR3 length: 17 amino acids. V lost 2 bases, J lost 1 base, and 10 bases stayed unmatched. Germline V gene data show CDR1 as MGHDK and CDR2 as SYGVNS.

This chain joins TRBV15 and TRBJ2-3; D uncertain. V gave up 2 bases and J gave up 2 bases, with 5 bases separating them. CDR1 and CDR2 from the germline V gene are LNHNV and YYDKDF (reference sequence). CDR3 length: 13 amino acids. The CDR3 nucleotides read TGTGCCACCAGCAGACGAATCACAGATACGCAGTATTTT. Translation: CATSRRITDTQYF.

This clonotype was counted ten times or more. The chain couples TRBV12-3 or TRBV12-4 to TRBJ1-1; D uncertain. The CDR3 extends over 12 amino acids. Between the trimmed V and J ends, which lost 4 bases and 1 base, there was a span of 4 bases. The chain's CDR3 is CASSSQNTEAFF. CDR3 bases: TGTGCCAGCAGTTCACAGAACACTGAAGCTTTCTTT.

The chain combines TRBV9 with TRBJ2-7, with D possibly matching TRBD1 (6 bases). The germline gives CDR1 SGDLS, CDR2 YYNGEE. This CDR3 has 15 amino acids. V lost 5 bases and J 3 bases, leaving 18 bases between the germline ends. CDR3 sequence (DNA): TGTGCCAGCAGTGAATCTAAGGGGGTGAGCTACGAGCAGTACTTC. Translating it yields CASSESKGVSYEQYF.

CDR3 sequence reads: CASSQARGVETQYF. CDR3 nucleotide sequence: TGTGCCAGCAGCCAAGCTCGGGGTGTGGAGACCCAGTACTTC. This chain links TRBV4-2 with TRBJ2-5; a possible D gene is TRBD2 (5 bases). Germline V lookup: CDR1 LGHNA, CDR2 YNFKEQ. This CDR3 region has 14 residues. V lost 1 base and J lost 5, with 11 bases in between.

This clonotype was seen just once. The rearrangement links TRBV19 to TRBJ1-1; TRBD1 might be the D (5 bases). Germline CDR1 is LNHDA and CDR2 is SQIVND (reference sequence). CDR3 length equals 14 residues. Between the trimmed V and J ends, which lost 5 bases and 4 bases, there was a span of 14 bases. The CDR3 spells CASSFQTGGTEAFF. In DNA form, the CDR3 reads TGTGCCAGTAGTTTTCAGACGGGGGGCACTGAAGCTTTCTTT.

This clonotype occurred once. One end of the junction does not line up with germline, which may come from a read error. The rearrangement links TRBV20-1 to TRBJ1-1; the D gene is possibly TRBD1 (6 bases). Germline V lookup: CDR1 DFQATT, CDR2 SNEGSKA (reference sequence). CDR3 length: 15 residues. CDR3 nucleotide sequence: TGCAGTGCTAGAACCACAGGGACTCCTAGGACTGAAGCTTCCTTT. This translates into CSARTTGTPRTEASF.

This rearrangement joins TRBV7-2 to TRBJ1-6, with D tentatively TRBD1 (5 bases). V was shortened by 5 bases and J by 7 bases, with 15 bases between the two germline ends. CDR1 is SGHTA, CDR2 FQGNSA, per germline. The CDR3 extends over 15 amino acids. CDR3 in amino acids: CASSSRDSFNSPLHF. The CDR3 DNA is TGTGCCAGCAGCAGCAGGGATTCTTTCAATTCACCCCTCCACTTT.

There are many counts of this clonotype. The genes are TRBV18 and TRBJ1-6; 8 bases align to TRBD1. Germline V CDR1 and CDR2: KGHSH, LQKENI. Trimming removed 5 bases from V and 13 bases from J; junction bases left unmatched: 7. The CDR3 sequence is 13 residues long. CDR3: CASSEGQGRPLHF. The CDR3 DNA sequence: TGTGCCAGCTCAGAAGGACAGGGTCGCCCCCTCCACTTT.

The chain is built from TRBV10-3 and TRBJ1-5; the D gene is possibly TRBD1 (5 bases). CDR1 ENHRY and CDR2 SYGVKD come from the germline V gene. The CDR3 runs to 17 residues. V shed 3 bases and J shed 1 base, with 16 bases lying between them. CDR3 in DNA: TGTGCCATCAGTGAAGAAAAAGGGGTATTGAGCAATCAGCCCCAGCATTTT. Protein sequence: CAISEEKGVLSNQPQHF.

The gene calls are TRBV20-1 and TRBJ2-7; 9 nucleotides line up with TRBD2. V shed 1 base, J shed 5 bases, and the junction held 6 bases outside the gene matches. Germline V CDR1 and CDR2: DFQATT, SNEGSKA (reference sequence). CDR3 length: 14 amino acids. The CDR3 reads CSARAISGSHEQYF. The CDR3 DNA reads as TGCAGTGCTAGAGCTATTAGCGGGAGCCACGAGCAGTACTTC.